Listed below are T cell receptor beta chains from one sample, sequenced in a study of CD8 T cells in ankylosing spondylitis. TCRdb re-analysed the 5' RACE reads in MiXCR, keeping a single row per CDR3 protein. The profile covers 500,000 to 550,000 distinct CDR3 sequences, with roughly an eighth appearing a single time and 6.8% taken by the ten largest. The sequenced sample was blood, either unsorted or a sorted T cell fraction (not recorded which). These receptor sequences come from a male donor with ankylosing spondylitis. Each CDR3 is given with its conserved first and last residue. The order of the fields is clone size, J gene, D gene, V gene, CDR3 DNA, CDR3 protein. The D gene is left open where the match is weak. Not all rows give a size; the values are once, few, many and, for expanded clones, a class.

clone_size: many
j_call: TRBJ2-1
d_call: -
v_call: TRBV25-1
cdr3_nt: TGTGCCAGCAGCCCCAGGGTGACCCCGGGTAGCAATGAGCAGTTCTTC
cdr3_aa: CASSPRVTPGSNEQFF

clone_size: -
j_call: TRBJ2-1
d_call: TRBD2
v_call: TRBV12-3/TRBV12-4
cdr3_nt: TGTGCCAGCCTAGCGGGAGCCTACAATGAGCAGTTCTTC
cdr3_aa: CASLAGAYNEQFF

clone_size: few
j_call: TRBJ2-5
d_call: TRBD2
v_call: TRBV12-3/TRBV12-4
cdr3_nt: TGTGCCAGCAGGCCGTCGCTAGCGGGAGTTAAGACCCAGTACTTC
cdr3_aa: CASRPSLAGVKTQYF

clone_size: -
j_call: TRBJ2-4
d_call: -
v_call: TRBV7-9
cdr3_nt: TGTGCCAGCAGCTTGGTGTCAGGGTCAGCCAAAAACATTCAGTACTTC
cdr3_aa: CASSLVSGSAKNIQYF

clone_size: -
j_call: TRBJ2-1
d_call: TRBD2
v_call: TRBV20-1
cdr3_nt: TGCAGTGCTAGGGGCGGGAGCTCCCCCAATGAGCAGTTCTTC
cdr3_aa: CSARGGSSPNEQFF

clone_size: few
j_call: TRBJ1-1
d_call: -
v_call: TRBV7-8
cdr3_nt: TGTGCCAGCAGCTTACGGTCAGCGGTGAACACTGAAGCTTTCTTT
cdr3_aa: CASSLRSAVNTEAFF

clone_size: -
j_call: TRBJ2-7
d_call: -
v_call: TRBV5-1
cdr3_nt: TGCGCCAGCAGCCCCGGGATCGGGAGATACGAGCAGTACTTC
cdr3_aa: CASSPGIGRYEQYF

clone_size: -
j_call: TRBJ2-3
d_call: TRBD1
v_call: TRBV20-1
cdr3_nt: TGCAGTGCGGGGACAGGGTTGACAGATACGCAGTATTTT
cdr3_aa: CSAGTGLTDTQYF

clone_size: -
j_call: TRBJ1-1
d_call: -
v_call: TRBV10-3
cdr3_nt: TGTGCCATCAGTGAGTCTAGGGGGAGGACTGAAGCTTTCTTT
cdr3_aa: CAISESRGRTEAFF

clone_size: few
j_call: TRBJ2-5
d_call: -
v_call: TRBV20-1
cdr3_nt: TGCAGTGCTAGGTGGAGGGGGCGGGTAGAGACCCAGTACTTC
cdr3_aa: CSARWRGRVETQYF

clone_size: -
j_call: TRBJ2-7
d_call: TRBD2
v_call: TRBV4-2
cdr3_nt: TGTGCCAGCAGCCGCCGGACTAGCGGGAGCCAGAGCTCCTACGAGCAGTACTTC
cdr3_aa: CASSRRTSGSQSSYEQYF

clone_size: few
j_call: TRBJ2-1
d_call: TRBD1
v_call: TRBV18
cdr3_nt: TGTGCCAGCTCAACCCCGACAGGGGATGACCAGTTCTTC
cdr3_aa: CASSTPTGDDQFF

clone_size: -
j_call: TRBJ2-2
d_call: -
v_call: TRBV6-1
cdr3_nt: TGTGCCAGCAGTACGGAGGGAGGAGGAACCGGGGAGCTGTTTTTT
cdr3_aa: CASSTEGGGTGELFF

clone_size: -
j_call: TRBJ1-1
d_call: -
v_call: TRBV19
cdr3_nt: TGTGCCAGTAGTCCCTTACTAGGGGGGTCCGCTGAAGCTTTCTTT
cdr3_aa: CASSPLLGGSAEAFF

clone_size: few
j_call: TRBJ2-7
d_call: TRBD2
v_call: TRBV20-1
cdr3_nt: TGCAGTGCTAGAGATCCCAAGCGGGAGTTGTACGAGCAGTACTTC
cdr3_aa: CSARDPKRELYEQYF

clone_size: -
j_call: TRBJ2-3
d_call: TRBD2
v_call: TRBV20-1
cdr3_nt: TGCAGCCGACTAGCGGGAGGGTTGGATACGCAGTATTTT
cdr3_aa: CSRLAGGLDTQYF

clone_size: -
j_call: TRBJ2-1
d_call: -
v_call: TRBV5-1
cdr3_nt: TGCGCCAGCAGCTTGGCGGGCTCCTACGATGAGCAGTTCTTC
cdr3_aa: CASSLAGSYDEQFF